This TCR beta chain is drawn from a study of T cell repertoires in cytomegalovirus infection (dated by TCRdb to the late 2010s). Background on the whole study: The peptide stimulations were aimed at well-studied HLA-B-restricted epitopes as well as recently identified HLA-C-restricted CMV epitopes, whose presentation resists viral immunomodulation. Because public TCR beta signatures pointed to carriage of CMV infection together with the matching HLA type, the HLA type of each donor mattered for the analysis. Study-level results and caveats: In both this cohort and an independent roughly 400-donor cohort, the cumulative frequency of public TCR beta family members distinguished carriers of CMV infection plus the relevant HLA type. The ex vivo response was dominated by HLA-C-restricted CMV-specific TCR beta clonotypes, and the single most frequent clonotype in two of eight donors was supplied by these HLA-C-restricted clonotypes.

The treatment or condition label here, explained by the study, means: in vitro stimulation with specific CMV peptide epitopes to enrich CMV-specific T cells. Sequencing was performed on an Illumina HiSeq 1500. Clones were called with MiXCR by TCRdb after fastp trimmed the public reads at Q25, and only in-frame beta chains were retained. Every CDR3 protein is listed once, alongside the most common genes and DNA of its rows. The sample table records about 570,000 distinct CDR3 sequences; roughly 43% of these occur just once. Jointly, the top ten make up 48% of the sample. This clonotype was recorded a few times. Its recognized antigen is unknown. Base quality data are lacking; no much larger clone is found one base away. The sample here was cultured PBMCs, taken from culture after CMV antigen stimulation. This TCR derives from a human donor in good health (CMV status not recorded). Some clones in this sample may be carry-over from other donors' samples.

The CDR3 protein: CASTPDPARSEAFF. At the DNA level, the sequence is TGTGCCAGCACCCCCGATCCCGCCCGATCTGAAGCTTTCTTT. The rearrangement joined TRBV12-3 or TRBV12-4 to TRBJ1-1, with no reliable assignment of the D segment. The V end loses 7 bases and the J end loses 6 bases, and a stretch of 18 bases separates them. The CDR3 measures 14 amino acids from cysteine to phenylalanine. Here the CDR3 DNA is all that survives: 42 bases in frame from base 1.